The entry below describes one T cell receptor (beta chain). A few counts support this clone. Its antigen is currently not known. Nothing much larger sits one base from this clone, and base qualities are not available. This specimen belongs to a study of shared clonotypes between healthy human individuals (dated by TCRdb to 2019 to 2021). A note on the overall study: The cohort included three men and a couple of women between 18 and 49 years of age. Each donor's leukapheresis produced roughly between roughly 0.9 and 8.9 billion PBMCs. To increase sequencing depth and limit assay-specific biases, TCR repertoire library preparation and sequencing were carried out by different laboratories using diverse techniques. For each donor, CD4 naive and CD4 memory were each given three plates, CD8 naive was given two plates, and CD8 memory was given one plate. To estimate repertoire size and how much clonotypes are shared between individuals, the study performed deep sequencing of blood TCR repertoires from about five healthy adults. Overall study results and their limits: Because the study included a small number of donors, the genetic and exposure-history diversity represented was limited. Higher generation probabilities were observed for clonotypes shared by all four sorted-subset donors than for non-shared clonotypes. Sampling was restricted to blood, and TCR repertoires in tissue are likely to differ from TCR repertoires in blood. About 5% of naive CD4, 3% to 4% of naive CD8, approximately 2.2% of memory CD4, and roughly 0.4% of memory CD8 clonotypes were shared across four donors. Larger estimated clonotype richness was generally found for naive subsets than for memory subsets. Based on pairwise subsampling, the degree of clonotype sharing among donors was expected to be affected by sequencing depth. Rarefaction of sorted-subset datasets indicated incomplete sequencing despite the large sequencing depth.

Using the deep immunoSEQ assay, TCR CDR3 regions were amplified from genomic DNA by multiplex PCR. For each cell subset, the extracted genomic DNA was distributed evenly across all wells of several immunoSEQ 96-well plates, and each plate served as one replicate. For sorted subsets, each replicate PCR was loaded with 150 to 250 ng genomic DNA, equivalent to 32,000 or so T cell genomes. Purified libraries were quantified with a Qubit 3.0 fluorometer, sized on a Bioanalyzer 2100, and re-quantified with the KAPA Library Quantification kit. A separate single-read 150-cycle Illumina NextSeq 550 flow cell was used to sequence each immunoSEQ 96-well plate. The source study handled its data this way. Because the immunoSEQ output held only junctional sequences and lacked quality scores, the filtering could not match the filtering applied to full-length reads. Sequences were annotated with PyIR, a Python wrapper for IgBLAST v1.9, and V/J genes and CDR3 were assigned using IMGT germline references. Reads with weak V/J assignments (E-value above 1e-6), missing CDR3, stop codons, out-of-frame junctions, or ambiguous translated residues were removed. V3J clonotypes were defined by identical inferred V gene, J gene, and CDR3 amino acid sequence. To compute the percentage overlap between repertoires, the number of shared unique clonotypes was divided by the size of the smaller repertoire. Richness of each repertoire was evaluated using RTK rarefaction, the Chao1 estimator, and Recon v2.1 estimates of unobserved clonotypes. For all TCRbeta clonotypes obtained by the gDNA method from several donors, generation probabilities were computed with OLGA. As stored in TCRdb, this immuneACCESS dataset retains in-frame rearrangements with V and J assigned. A fraction of the clones does not appear; measured against another copy, unresolved V genes explain less than half of the discrepancy, and the remainder lacks a known reason. Clonal size and the V and J genes are those of that table, whereas D and trimming came from the DNA. The sample records over a million clones, 75% of which are singletons. Together, the top ten hold approximately 1.5% of the sample.

Measured from the cysteine to the phenylalanine, the CDR3 is 16 residues long. Only the CDR3 part of the read is kept: 48 bases, read in frame from the first base. As encoded in the germline V gene, CDR1 is SGHRS while CDR2 is YFSETQ. For this chain, trimming is 0 bases at the V end and 7 bases at the J end, and the number of junction bases without a gene match is 7. The donors were healthy, HIV-negative adults who had no recently reported acute infections or vaccinations. Every donor was a Caucasian adult residing in Nashville, Tennessee, USA. CD4+ T cells were enriched through magnetic negative selection, after which naive cells were positively selected on CD45RA and the remaining negative fraction served as the memory subset. Blood was obtained by leukapheresis, after which PBMCs were separated by Ficoll-Histopaque density gradient centrifugation and cryopreserved in liquid nitrogen vapor phase. Analytical flow cytometry was used to check the purity and quantity of each magnetically sorted T cell population. Genomic DNA was isolated from each sorted fraction and quantified by UV absorbance on a Nanodrop 2000c.

This sequence uses TRBV5-1 and TRBJ2-1; 10 central bases correspond to TRBD2. This TCR was sampled from a man aged 18-30 years in good health. Sequenced sample: memory CD4+ T cells sorted from blood. The cell subset or site label, read with the paper, signifies: CD45RA-negative fraction. The CDR3 corresponds to CASSLEGTSVLNEQFF. In nucleotide form, the sequence is TGCGCCAGCAGCTTGGAGGGGACTAGCGTTTTAAATGAGCAGTTCTTC.